This TCR beta chain comes out of a study of T-cell reconstitution after alpha-beta-depleted transplantation in children. In this sample, this clonotype turned up many times. Antigen specificity is unknown. Broader study findings: The origin of high day-60 TCRbeta diversity in some patients lay in surviving recipient T cells and thymic progenitors. Diversity and T-cell counts at one year after transplant derived mostly from new T cells.

It was with unique molecular identifiers that the TCRbeta library was prepared. TCRdb recomputed calls from the PCR reads with MiXCR, one row per CDR3 protein. The table records a few hundred thousand distinct CDR3 sequences, 10% of them present only once. The CDR3 totals 11 residues. V lost 8 bases and J 4 bases, leaving 9 bases between the germline ends. Germline CDR1 reads SEHNR; CDR2 reads FQNEAQ (reference sequence). The chain is built from TRBV7-9 and TRBJ2-7; maybe TRBD1 (5 bases). The specimen was PBMCs, collected before TCRalphabeta/CD19-depleted stem cell transplant. This receptor was obtained from a boy younger than two with acute myeloid leukemia, due to receive a stem cell transplant. CDR3 in DNA: TGTGCCAGCCAGGGCGTATACGAGCAGTACTTC. Its protein is CASQGVYEQYF. The entire variable domain, with the rest obtained from reference TRBV7-9 and TRBJ2-7, is as follows: DTGVSQNPRHKITKRGQNVTFRCDPISEHNRLYWYRQTLGQGPEFLTYFQNEAQLEKSRLLSDRFSAERPKGSFSTLEIQRTEQGDSAMYLCASQGVYEQYFGPGTRLTVT.